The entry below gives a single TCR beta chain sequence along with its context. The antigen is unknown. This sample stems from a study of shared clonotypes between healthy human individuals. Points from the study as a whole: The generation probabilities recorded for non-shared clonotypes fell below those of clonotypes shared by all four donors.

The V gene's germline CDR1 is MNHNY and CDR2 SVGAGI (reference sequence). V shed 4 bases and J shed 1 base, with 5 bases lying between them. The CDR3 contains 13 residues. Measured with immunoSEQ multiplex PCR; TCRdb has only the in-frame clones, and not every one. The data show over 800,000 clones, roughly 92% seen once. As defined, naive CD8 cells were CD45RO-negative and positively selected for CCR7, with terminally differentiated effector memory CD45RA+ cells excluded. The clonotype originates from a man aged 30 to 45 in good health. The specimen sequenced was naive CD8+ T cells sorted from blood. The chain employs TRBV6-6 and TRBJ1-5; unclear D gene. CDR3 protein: CASSSGSNQPQHF. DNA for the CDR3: TGTGCCAGCAGTTCCGGGAGCAATCAGCCCCAGCATTTT.